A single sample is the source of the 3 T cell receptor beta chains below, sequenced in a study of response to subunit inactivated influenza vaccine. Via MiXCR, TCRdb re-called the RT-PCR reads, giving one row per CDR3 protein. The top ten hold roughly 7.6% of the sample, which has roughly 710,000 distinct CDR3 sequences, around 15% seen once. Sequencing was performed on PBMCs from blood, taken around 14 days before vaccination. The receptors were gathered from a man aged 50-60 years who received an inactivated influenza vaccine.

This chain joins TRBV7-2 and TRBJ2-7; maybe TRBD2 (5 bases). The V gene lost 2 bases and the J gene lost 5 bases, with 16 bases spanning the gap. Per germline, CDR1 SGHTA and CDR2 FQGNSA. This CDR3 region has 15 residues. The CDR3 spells CASSLLGGRIHEQYF. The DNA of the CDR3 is TGTGCCAGCAGCTTATTAGGTGGGAGAATCCACGAGCAGTACTTC.

In DNA form, the CDR3 reads TGCGCCAGCAGCCGCTCCCCGGACAGGAACTACGAGCAGTACTTC. Translation gives CASSRSPDRNYEQYF. This chain connects TRBV4-1 to TRBJ2-7, with 7 bases lining up with TRBD1. Germline-derived CDR1 and CDR2 are MGHRA and YSYEKL. The CDR3 totals 15 residues. V lost 4 bases and J lost 3; bases outside the gene matches: 9.

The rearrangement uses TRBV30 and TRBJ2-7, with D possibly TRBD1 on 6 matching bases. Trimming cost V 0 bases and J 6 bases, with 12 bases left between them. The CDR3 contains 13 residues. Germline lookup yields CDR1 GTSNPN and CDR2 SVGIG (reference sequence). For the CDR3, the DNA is TGTGCCTGGAGTGTAGGGGGTCCCCTCGAGCAGTACTTC. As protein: CAWSVGGPLEQYF.